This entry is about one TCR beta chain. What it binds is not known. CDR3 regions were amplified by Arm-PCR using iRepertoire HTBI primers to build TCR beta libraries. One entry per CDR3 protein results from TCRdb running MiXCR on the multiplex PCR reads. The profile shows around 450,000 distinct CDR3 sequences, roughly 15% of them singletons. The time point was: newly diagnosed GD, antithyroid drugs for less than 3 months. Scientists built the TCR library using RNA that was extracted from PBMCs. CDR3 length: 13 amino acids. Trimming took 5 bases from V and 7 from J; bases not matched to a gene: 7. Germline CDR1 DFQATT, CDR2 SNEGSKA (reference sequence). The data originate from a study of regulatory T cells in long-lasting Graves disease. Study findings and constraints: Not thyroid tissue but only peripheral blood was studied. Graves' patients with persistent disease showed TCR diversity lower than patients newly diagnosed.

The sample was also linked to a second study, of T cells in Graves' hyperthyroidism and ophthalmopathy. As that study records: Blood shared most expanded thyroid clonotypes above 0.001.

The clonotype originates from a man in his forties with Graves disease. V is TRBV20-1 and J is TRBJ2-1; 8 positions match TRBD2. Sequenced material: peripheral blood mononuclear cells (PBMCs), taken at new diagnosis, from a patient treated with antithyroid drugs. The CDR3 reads CSAQREMVNEQFF. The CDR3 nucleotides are TGCAGTGCTCAGCGGGAGATGGTGAATGAGCAGTTCTTC.